These T cell receptor beta chains were read from a single sample in a study of technical replicates of blood from several donors. Only in-frame clones appear in the TCRdb table, and some are missing; sequencing was by immunoSEQ multiplex PCR. The table has approximately 99,000 clones, 95% to 97% seen once. The sample was T cells isolated from PBMCs. The source is a human donor in good health. The CDR3 runs from the conserved cysteine through the conserved F or W. Each record gives: CDR3 protein, J gene, clone size, V gene. Clone size is shown for a subset of rows, as once, few, many or a class of expanded clone.

CDR3aa: CASTSPAGVHNEQFF
j_gene: TRBJ2-1
abundance: .
v_gene: TRBV6-1

CDR3aa: CASTFQGNTEAFF
j_gene: TRBJ1-1
abundance: .
v_gene: TRBV19

CDR3aa: CASSGLVGAATEAFF
j_gene: TRBJ1-1
abundance: .
v_gene: TRBV11-2

CDR3aa: CASSSWGDSYNEQFF
j_gene: TRBJ2-1
abundance: .
v_gene: TRBV5-4

CDR3aa: CASSDSLNTEAFF
j_gene: TRBJ1-1
abundance: .
v_gene: TRBV27

CDR3aa: CASSGDSLSGNTIYF
j_gene: TRBJ1-3
abundance: .
v_gene: TRBV7-9

CDR3aa: CASSLDRMNTEAFF
j_gene: TRBJ1-1
abundance: .
v_gene: TRBV27

CDR3aa: CASRTGDTEAFF
j_gene: TRBJ1-1
abundance: .
v_gene: TRBV2

CDR3aa: CASSSPGLSYEQYF
j_gene: TRBJ2-7
abundance: .
v_gene: TRBV28

CDR3aa: CASSAGTGRYNEQFF
j_gene: TRBJ2-1
abundance: .
v_gene: TRBV6-1

CDR3aa: CASSLARIEAYEQYF
j_gene: TRBJ2-7
abundance: .
v_gene: TRBV11-2

CDR3aa: CSVRGQGFTDTQYF
j_gene: TRBJ2-3
abundance: .
v_gene: TRBV29-1

CDR3aa: CSAREEGGYTF
j_gene: TRBJ1-2
abundance: once
v_gene: TRBV20-1

CDR3aa: CSGGQGVDTQYF
j_gene: TRBJ2-3
abundance: .
v_gene: TRBV29-1

CDR3aa: CASRAQGTYEQYF
j_gene: TRBJ2-7
abundance: .
v_gene: TRBV7-9

CDR3aa: CASSVRVVNNQETQYF
j_gene: TRBJ2-5
abundance: .
v_gene: TRBV9

CDR3aa: CASSPRQNLYEKLFF
j_gene: TRBJ1-4
abundance: .
v_gene: TRBV27

CDR3aa: CASSFGRGSSYEQYF
j_gene: TRBJ2-7
abundance: .
v_gene: TRBV27

CDR3aa: CSVEKGNYGYTF
j_gene: TRBJ1-2
abundance: .
v_gene: TRBV29-1

CDR3aa: CATSANRGSTDTQYF
j_gene: TRBJ2-3
abundance: .
v_gene: TRBV15

CDR3aa: CASSLAREPPYEQYF
j_gene: TRBJ2-7
abundance: .
v_gene: TRBV7-7

CDR3aa: CASSDRDRWHEQFF
j_gene: TRBJ2-1
abundance: .
v_gene: TRBV6-6

CDR3aa: CASSSRDYSNNVLTF
j_gene: TRBJ2-6
abundance: .
v_gene: TRBV9

CDR3aa: CASTVDRNLAKNIQYF
j_gene: TRBJ2-4
abundance: .
v_gene: TRBV28

CDR3aa: CASSVARDIKRGYTF
j_gene: TRBJ1-2
abundance: .
v_gene: TRBV9

CDR3aa: CASSMAGGLYNEQFF
j_gene: TRBJ2-1
abundance: .
v_gene: TRBV19

CDR3aa: CASSLDSGGELFF
j_gene: TRBJ2-2
abundance: .
v_gene: TRBV5-1

CDR3aa: CASSERRSNTEAFF
j_gene: TRBJ1-1
abundance: .
v_gene: TRBV2

CDR3aa: CSVDSRGINSNQPQHF
j_gene: TRBJ1-5
abundance: few
v_gene: TRBV29-1

CDR3aa: CAWQTTGGRETQYF
j_gene: TRBJ2-5
abundance: once
v_gene: TRBV30

CDR3aa: CASRPTRQGNTIYF
j_gene: TRBJ1-3
abundance: .
v_gene: TRBV2